The sequence of this TCR beta chain was determined in a study of T cell responses to AZD1222 COVID-19 vaccine. Clones were sequenced by immunoSEQ multiplex PCR, and TCRdb holds only the in-frame ones, with some missing. The table lists roughly 130,000 clones, roughly 90% of them singletons. Germline assignment: CDR1 LNHDA and CDR2 SQIVND (reference sequence). CDR3 size: 16 residues. V gave up 5 bases and J gave up 2 bases; unmatched junction bases: 7. V and J are TRBV19 and TRBJ2-3; 10 bases line up with TRBD2. The receptor was derived from an adult in good health. Sequenced material: peripheral blood, taken on day 0 of AZD1222 vaccination. CDR3 nucleotides: TGTGCCAGTAGTGGGCTAGCGGGGGCACACACAGATACGCAGTATTTT. It codes for CASSGLAGAHTDTQYF.